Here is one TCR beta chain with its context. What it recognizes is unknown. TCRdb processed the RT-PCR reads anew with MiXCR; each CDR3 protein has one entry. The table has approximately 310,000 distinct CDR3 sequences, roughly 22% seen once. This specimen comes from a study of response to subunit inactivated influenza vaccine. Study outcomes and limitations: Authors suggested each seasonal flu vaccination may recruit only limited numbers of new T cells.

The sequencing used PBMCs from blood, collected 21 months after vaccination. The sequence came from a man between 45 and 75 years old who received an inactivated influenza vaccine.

The CDR3 sequence is CASSTGQLYGYTF. The CDR3 nucleotides are TGTGCCAGCAGCACCGGACAGCTCTATGGCTACACCTTC. V is TRBV7-2 and J is TRBJ1-2, with D perhaps matching TRBD1 (6 bases). The CDR3 runs 13 residues. Trimming removed 5 bases from V and 4 bases from J, with 11 bases in between. From germline, CDR1 is SGHTA and CDR2 FQGNSA.